Each of the 21 T cell receptor beta chains below was sequenced from the same sample in a study of shared clonotypes between healthy human individuals (dated by TCRdb to the early 2020s). CD8 naive samples were CD45RO-negative cells positively selected for CCR7, giving a CD45RA+CCR7+ population that excluded TemRA cells. Library preparation used the immunoSEQ multiplex PCR assay. Entries here come from immuneACCESS through TCRdb and include only in-frame sequences with V and J called. Some clones fail to appear in such tables; in the studies checked, an unresolved V gene covers under half of the shortfall, and the cause of the remainder is unknown. The sample has approximately 2,000,000 clones on record, 80% to 95% of them singletons. The ten largest clones add up to approximately 1.7% of the sample. Sequencing used naive CD8+ T cells from PBMCs. The sample's cell subset or site, from its label and the paper: CD45RA+CCR7+. The receptors were gathered from a man aged 18 to 30 in good health. Some clones in this sample may be carry-over from other donors' samples.

Regarding this clone: Other nucleotide sequences from this sample produce the same CDR3. V gene TRBV5-6 combines with J gene TRBJ2-7, with a tentative D call TRBD1 (6 bases). The V gene's germline CDR1 is SGHDT and CDR2 YYEEEE. Trimming took off 2 bases at V and 2 bases at J, with 11 bases between the two ends. The CDR3 is made up of 14 amino acids. The CDR3 coding sequence is TGTGCCAGCAGCTTCGGGACATCGCCCTACGAGCAGTACTTC. It is translated as CASSFGTSPYEQYF.

The chain has TRBV10-2 and TRBJ2-1, with 8 bases matching TRBD2. Germline V gene data show CDR1 as WSHSY and CDR2 as SAAADI. The V and J ends lost 7 bases and 8 bases, in that order; junction bases with no gene match: 4. There are 12 residues in the CDR3. The CDR3 region has the DNA TGCGCCAGCACGGGACTAGTTGATGAGCAGTTCTTC. This gives the protein CASTGLVDEQFF.

The chain carries TRBV27 and TRBJ1-2, with D perhaps matching TRBD1 (6 bases). Trimming took off 0 bases at V and 6 bases at J, with 17 bases between the two ends. Germline CDR1 MNHEY, CDR2 SMNVEV (reference sequence). The CDR3 runs to 16 residues. CDR3 in amino acids: CASSLSGGALGDGYTF. The CDR3, as DNA: TGTGCCAGCAGTTTATCGGGGGGGGCGCTAGGTGATGGCTACACCTTC.

Concerning this clone itself: Other DNA sequences in the same sample also yield this CDR3. This chain connects TRBV4-1 to TRBJ2-7, with 10 nucleotides matching TRBD1. V gave up 3 bases and J gave up 1 base; unmatched junction bases: 6. This CDR3 region has 16 residues. Germline CDR1 MGHRA, CDR2 YSYEKL. CDR3 sequence reads: CASSQGPGQGSYEQYF. CDR3 sequence (DNA): TGCGCCAGCAGCCAGGGACCGGGACAGGGGTCCTACGAGCAGTACTTC.

The J gene is TRBJ2-1, the V gene TRBV5-1; TRBD1 matches 7 bases. Germline V gene sequence: CDR1 SGHRS, CDR2 YFSETQ. V lost 4 bases and J lost 6; bases outside the gene matches: 4. This CDR3 contains 13 residues. CDR3 sequence: CASSPGQINEQFF. The CDR3 DNA sequence: TGCGCCAGCAGCCCGGGACAGATCAATGAGCAGTTCTTC.

J is TRBJ2-3 and V is TRBV5-1, with TRBD2 matching 11 bases. Per germline, CDR1 SGHRS and CDR2 YFSETQ. Germline trimming cut 1 base from V and 5 bases from J; bases unmatched to any gene: 18. There are 20 residues in the CDR3. The CDR3 region is CASSLPIRTSGPLGIDTQYF. The CDR3 DNA sequence: TGCGCCAGCAGCTTGCCGATACGGACTAGCGGGCCTCTCGGGATAGATACGCAGTATTTT.

This clone has only one observation. J is TRBJ1-1 and V is TRBV5-6; no definite D call. The ends were cut back, 0 bases at V and 1 base at J, with 7 bases in the middle. Looked up from germline, CDR1 is SGHDT and CDR2 is YYEEEE. This CDR3 has 14 amino acids. For the CDR3, the DNA is TGTGCCAGCAGCTTGGGTTCAGGGAACACTGAAGCTTTCTTT. Its translation is CASSLGSGNTEAFF.

The V call is TRBV25-1, the J call TRBJ2-3; TRBD2 might be the D (6 bases). This CDR3 comprises 14 residues. Germline CDR1 is MGHDK and CDR2 is SYGVNS. Deletions cut 5 bases from V and 4 bases from J, with 13 bases between. This chain's CDR3 is CASSQGLPPDTQYF. CDR3 DNA sequence: TGTGCCAGCAGTCAGGGACTTCCCCCAGATACGCAGTATTTT. The entire variable domain, with the rest obtained from reference TRBV25-1 and TRBJ2-3, is as follows: EADIYQTPRYLVIGTGKKITLECSQTMGHDKMYWYQQDPGMELHLIHYSYGVNSTEKGDLSSESTVSRIRTEHFPLTLESARPSHTSQYLCASSQGLPPDTQYFGPGTRLTVL.

The V gene is TRBV7-2, the J gene TRBJ2-2, with D unclear. Between the trimmed V and J ends, which lost 5 bases and 6 bases, there was a span of 22 bases. The CDR3 extends over 17 amino acids. CDR1 and CDR2 (germline): SGHTA, FQGNSA. CDR3 coding DNA: TGTGCCAGCAGCCTTCTGAGAGTAGGCGCTGTCGCCGGGGAGCTGTTTTTT. This translates into CASSLLRVGAVAGELFF.

Worth noting for this clone: At one end, the junction sequence differs from germline, possibly due to a read error. The gene calls are TRBV9 and TRBJ2-7; D may match TRBD1 or TRBD2 (5 bases each). Germline V gene data show CDR1 as SGDLS and CDR2 as YYNGEE. The CDR3 runs to 14 residues. In DNA form, the CDR3 reads TGTGCCAGCAGCGTAGGGGGGAGCTCCGACGAGCAGTACTTC. This sequence encodes CASSVGGSSDEQYF.

The chain joins TRBV29-1 to TRBJ2-7; 10 nucleotides line up with TRBD2. Looked up from germline, CDR1 is SQVTM and CDR2 is ANQGSEA. V shed 7 bases, J shed 4 bases, and the junction held 4 bases outside the gene matches. The CDR3 spans 12 residues. The CDR3 DNA is TGCAGCGCGGGACTAGCGAATTACGAGCAGTACTTC. Translating it yields CSAGLANYEQYF.

The chain is built from TRBV6-5 and TRBJ2-3, with D hard to call. The V end lost 5 bases, the J end lost 1 base, and 13 bases lay between the germline ends. The CDR3 has 15 amino acids. Germline assignment: CDR1 MNHEY and CDR2 SVGAGI. The CDR3 here is CASSPTRKGTDTQYF. The CDR3 coding sequence is TGTGCCAGCAGTCCCACTCGGAAGGGCACAGATACGCAGTATTTT.

The chain recombines TRBV4-1 with TRBJ2-1; D may be TRBD2 (5 bases). The CDR3 consists of 16 residues. V gave up 1 base and J gave up 1 base, with 11 bases separating them. Looked up from germline, CDR1 is MGHRA and CDR2 is YSYEKL. CDR3 coding DNA: TGCGCCAGCAGCCAAGGTAGGGAGAGATCCTACAATGAGCAGTTCTTC. Its translation is CASSQGRERSYNEQFF.

The chain uses TRBV10-3 and TRBJ2-7, with a weak D call TRBD1 (5 bases). Germline-derived CDR1 and CDR2 are ENHRY and SYGVKD. The CDR3 runs 15 residues. V shed 0 bases and J shed 2 bases, with 11 bases lying between them. The DNA for the CDR3 is TGTGCCATCAGTGAGTCGCTTGGCAGGGCCTACGAGCAGTACTTC. It specifies CAISESLGRAYEQYF.

The V gene is TRBV7-2, the J gene TRBJ1-5; D is possibly TRBD1 (6 bases). Trimming pared 2 bases from V and 4 bases from J, leaving 15 bases between. CDR1 and CDR2 (germline): SGHTA, FQGNSA. This CDR3 region has 16 residues. CDR3 sequence reads: CASSLLPGDPNQPQHF. Written as DNA, the CDR3 is TGTGCCAGCAGCTTACTCCCAGGGGACCCGAATCAGCCCCAGCATTTT.

For this clone: The same CDR3 can be traced to other DNA sequences in this sample. The J gene is TRBJ2-7, the V gene TRBV27; D might be TRBD2 (7 bases). Germline assignment: CDR1 MNHEY and CDR2 SMNVEV (reference sequence). The V end lost 5 bases, the J end lost 2 bases, and 13 bases lay between the germline ends. This CDR3 spans 14 amino acids. CDR3 DNA: TGTGCCAGCAGTCCTTCGGGGGGCCCCTACGAGCAGTACTTC. Translating it yields CASSPSGGPYEQYF.

This clone was detected once. This sample includes further DNA sequences coding for the same CDR3. This chain uses TRBV29-1 with TRBJ2-2; D is unclear. In germline, CDR1 is SQVTM, CDR2 ANQGSEA. Trimming shortened V by 4 bases and J by 0 bases, and 6 bases separated the two germline ends. The CDR3 consists of 13 residues. The DNA for the CDR3 is TGCAGCGTTGTTGAAGCGAACACCGGGGAGCTGTTTTTT. Translating it yields CSVVEANTGELFF.

The chain joins TRBV28 to TRBJ2-1; unclear D gene. The CDR3 is 16 amino acids. Germline CDR1 and CDR2: MDHEN and SYDVKM. The V and J ends lost 7 bases and 0 bases respectively, with 16 bases between them. CDR3 residues: CASTSPAESSYNEQFF. The CDR3 DNA reads TGTGCCAGCACCTCCCCTGCGGAGAGCTCCTACAATGAGCAGTTCTTC.

This clone appeared a few times. This chain joins TRBV13 and TRBJ1-1; D might be TRBD1 (6 bases). Per the germline V gene, CDR1 is PRHDT and CDR2 is FYEKMQ (reference sequence). Trimming took off 4 bases at V and 1 base at J, with 7 bases between the two ends. This CDR3 is built from 13 residues. CDR3 residues: CASSSRGNTEAFF. CDR3 nucleotide sequence: TGTGCCAGCAGCTCCAGGGGGAACACTGAAGCTTTCTTT.

J is TRBJ2-3 and V is TRBV6-5, with D possibly matching TRBD2 (7 bases). The CDR3 is 16 amino acids. Trimming cost V 4 bases and J 8 bases, with 22 bases left between them. Looked up from germline, CDR1 is MNHEY and CDR2 is SVGAGI. The CDR3 loop reads CASSSLMEEGGGTQYF. In DNA, the CDR3 is TGTGCCAGCAGTTCGCTAATGGAGGAGGGAGGGGGTACGCAGTATTTT.

This rearrangement joins TRBV11-3 to TRBJ2-1; no reliable D call. CDR1 and CDR2 from the germline V gene are SGHNT and YENEEA. The CDR3 sequence is 14 residues long. The V end was cut by 5 bases, the J end by 4 bases, with 12 bases between. As DNA, the CDR3 is TGTGCCAGCAGCCATGGTCTGTATTACAATGAGCAGTTCTTC. Translated, it gives CASSHGLYYNEQFF.